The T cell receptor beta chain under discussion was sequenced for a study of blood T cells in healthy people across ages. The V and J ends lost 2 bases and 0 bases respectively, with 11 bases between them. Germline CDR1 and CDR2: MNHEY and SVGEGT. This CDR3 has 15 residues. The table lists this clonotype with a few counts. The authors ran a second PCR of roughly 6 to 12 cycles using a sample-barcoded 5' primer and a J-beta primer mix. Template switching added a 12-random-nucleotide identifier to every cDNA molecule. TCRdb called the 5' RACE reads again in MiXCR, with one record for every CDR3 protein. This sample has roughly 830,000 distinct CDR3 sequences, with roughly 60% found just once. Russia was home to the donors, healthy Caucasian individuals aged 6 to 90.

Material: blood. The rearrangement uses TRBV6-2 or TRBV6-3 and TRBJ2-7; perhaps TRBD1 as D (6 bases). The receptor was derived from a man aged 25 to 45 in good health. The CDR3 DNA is TGTGCCAGCAGTTACGGCCGGACAGACTCCTACGAGCAGTACTTC. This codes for CASSYGRTDSYEQYF.